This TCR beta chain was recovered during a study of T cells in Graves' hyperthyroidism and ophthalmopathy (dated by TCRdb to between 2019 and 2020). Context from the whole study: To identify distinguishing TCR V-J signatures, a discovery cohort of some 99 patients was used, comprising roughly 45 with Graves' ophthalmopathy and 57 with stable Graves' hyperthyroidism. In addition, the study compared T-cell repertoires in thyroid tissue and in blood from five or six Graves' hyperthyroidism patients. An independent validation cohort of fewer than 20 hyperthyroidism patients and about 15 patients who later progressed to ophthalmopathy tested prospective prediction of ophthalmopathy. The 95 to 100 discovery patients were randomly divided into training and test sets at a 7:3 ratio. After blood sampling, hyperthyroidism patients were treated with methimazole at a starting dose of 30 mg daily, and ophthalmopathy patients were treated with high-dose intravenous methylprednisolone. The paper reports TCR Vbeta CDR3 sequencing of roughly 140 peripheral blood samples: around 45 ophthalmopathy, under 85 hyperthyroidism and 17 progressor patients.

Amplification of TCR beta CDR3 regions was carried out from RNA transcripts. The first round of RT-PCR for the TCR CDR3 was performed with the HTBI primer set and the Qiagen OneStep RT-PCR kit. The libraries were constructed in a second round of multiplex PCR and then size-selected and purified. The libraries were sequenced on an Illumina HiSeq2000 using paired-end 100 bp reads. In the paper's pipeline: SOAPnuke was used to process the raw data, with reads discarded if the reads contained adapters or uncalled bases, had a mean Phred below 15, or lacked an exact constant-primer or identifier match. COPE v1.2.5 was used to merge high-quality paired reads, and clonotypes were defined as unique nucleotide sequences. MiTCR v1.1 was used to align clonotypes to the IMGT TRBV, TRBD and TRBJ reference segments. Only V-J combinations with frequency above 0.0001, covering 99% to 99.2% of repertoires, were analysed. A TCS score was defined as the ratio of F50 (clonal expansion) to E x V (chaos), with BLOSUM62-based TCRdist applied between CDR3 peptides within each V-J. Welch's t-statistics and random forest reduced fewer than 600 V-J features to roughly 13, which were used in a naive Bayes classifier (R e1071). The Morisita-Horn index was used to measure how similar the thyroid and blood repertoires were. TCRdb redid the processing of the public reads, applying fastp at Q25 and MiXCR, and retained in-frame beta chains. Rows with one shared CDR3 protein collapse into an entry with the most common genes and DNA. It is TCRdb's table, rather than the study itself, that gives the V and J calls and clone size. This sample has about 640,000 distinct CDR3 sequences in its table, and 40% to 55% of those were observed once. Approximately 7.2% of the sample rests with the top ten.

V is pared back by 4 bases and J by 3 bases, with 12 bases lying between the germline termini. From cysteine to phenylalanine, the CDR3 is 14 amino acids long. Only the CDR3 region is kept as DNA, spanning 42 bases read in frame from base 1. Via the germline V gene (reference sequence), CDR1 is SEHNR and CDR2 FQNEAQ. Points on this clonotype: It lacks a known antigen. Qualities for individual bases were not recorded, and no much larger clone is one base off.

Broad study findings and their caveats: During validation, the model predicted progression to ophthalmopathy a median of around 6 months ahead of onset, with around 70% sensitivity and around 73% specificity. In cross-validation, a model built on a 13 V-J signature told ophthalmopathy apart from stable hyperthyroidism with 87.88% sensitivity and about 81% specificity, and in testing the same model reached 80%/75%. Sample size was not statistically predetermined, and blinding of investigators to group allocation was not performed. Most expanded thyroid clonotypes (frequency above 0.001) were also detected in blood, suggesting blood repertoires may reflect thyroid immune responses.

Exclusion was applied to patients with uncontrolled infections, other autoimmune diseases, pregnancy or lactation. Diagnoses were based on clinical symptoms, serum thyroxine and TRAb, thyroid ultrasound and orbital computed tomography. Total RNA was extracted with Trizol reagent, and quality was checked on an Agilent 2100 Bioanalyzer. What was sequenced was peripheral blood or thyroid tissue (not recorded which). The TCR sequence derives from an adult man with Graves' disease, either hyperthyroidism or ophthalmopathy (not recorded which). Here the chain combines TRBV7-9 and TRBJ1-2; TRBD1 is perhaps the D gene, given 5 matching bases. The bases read TGTGCCAGCAGCTCGGAGGGACTTCACTATGGCTACACCTTC. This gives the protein CASSSEGLHYGYTF. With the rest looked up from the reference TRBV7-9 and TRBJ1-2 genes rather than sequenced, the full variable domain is DTGVSQNPRHKITKRGQNVTFRCDPISEHNRLYWYRQTLGQGPEFLTYFQNEAQLEKSRLLSDRFSAERPKGSFSTLEIQRTEQGDSAMYLCASSSEGLHYGYTFGSGTRLTVV.